This T cell receptor (beta chain) was recovered during a study of human T cells and chemical hapten exposure. Study-level information: Chiefly women, the patients showed alopecia areata, totalis or universalis.

Trimming removed 5 bases from V and 4 bases from J; junction bases left unmatched: 5. The CDR3 extends over 15 amino acids. One entry per CDR3 protein, called by TCRdb with MiXCR from the RACE reads. The sample records about 160,000 distinct CDR3 sequences, about 27% being singletons. Time point defined: patch test 3, about 24 weeks after DPC sensitization. Treatment reported: therapeutic diphenylcyclopropenone sensitization with weekly scalp DPC. The sequenced sample was whole blood, obtained in connection with sensitization to the hapten diphenylcyclopropenone (DPC). This clonotype originated in a woman under 30 with alopecia areata. Some clones in this sample may be carry-over from other donors' samples. The gene calls are TRBV12-3 or TRBV12-4 and TRBJ2-1, with 10 bases that match TRBD2. The CDR3 reads CASSRSGRWYNEQFF. Here the CDR3 DNA reads TGTGCCAGCAGTCGTAGCGGGAGGTGGTACAATGAGCAGTTCTTC.